The table lists the clone carrying this T cell receptor (beta chain) with many counts. This sample was included in a study of T cells after yellow fever vaccination. Germline CDR1 reads SEHNR; CDR2 reads FQNEAQ (reference sequence). Deletions cut 1 base from V and 3 bases from J, with 9 bases between. The CDR3 has 14 amino acids. TCRdb recomputed calls from the 5' RACE reads with MiXCR, one row per CDR3 protein. This table holds 230,000 or so distinct CDR3 sequences, roughly 3.5% found once. The chain recombines TRBV7-9 with TRBJ1-2, with D possibly matching TRBD1 (5 bases). This TCR was recovered from a man in his late teens or twenties who received the YFV17D yellow fever vaccine. Material: PBMCs, obtained 15 days after the yellow fever booster vaccination. Here the CDR3 DNA reads TGTGCCAGCAGCTTAGAGGGGTTCGACTATGGCTACACCTTC. Protein sequence: CASSLEGFDYGYTF.